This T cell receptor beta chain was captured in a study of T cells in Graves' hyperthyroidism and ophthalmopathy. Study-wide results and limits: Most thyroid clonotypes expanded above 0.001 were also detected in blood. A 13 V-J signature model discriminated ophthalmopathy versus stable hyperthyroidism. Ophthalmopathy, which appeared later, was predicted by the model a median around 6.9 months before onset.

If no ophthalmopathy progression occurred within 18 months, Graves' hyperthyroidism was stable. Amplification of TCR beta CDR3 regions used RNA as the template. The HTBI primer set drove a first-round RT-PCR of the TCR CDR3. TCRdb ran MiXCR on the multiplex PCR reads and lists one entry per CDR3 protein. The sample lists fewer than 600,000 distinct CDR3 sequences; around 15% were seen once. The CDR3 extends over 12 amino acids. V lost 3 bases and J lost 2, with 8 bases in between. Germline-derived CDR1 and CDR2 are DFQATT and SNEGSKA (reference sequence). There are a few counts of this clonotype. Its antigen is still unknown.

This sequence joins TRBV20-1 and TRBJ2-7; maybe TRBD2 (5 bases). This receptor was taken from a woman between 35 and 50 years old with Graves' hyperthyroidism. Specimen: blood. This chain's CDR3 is CSAREETYEQYF. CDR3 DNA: TGCAGTGCTAGGGAGGAGACCTACGAGCAGTACTTC.